A single sample gave rise to the 14 T cell receptor beta chains below, sequenced in a study of T cells in localized non-small cell lung cancer. Measured with immunoSEQ multiplex PCR; TCRdb has only the in-frame clones, and not every one. This sample yields about 40,000 clones, of which approximately 86% are seen a single time; approximately 3.5% belongs to the top ten. The source was peripheral blood, collected before any cancer treatment. These receptors were taken from a man aged 18 to 50 with stage I lung adenocarcinoma.

This chain connects TRBV2 to TRBJ1-1; 7 bases fit TRBD1. V lost 5 bases, J lost 0 bases, and 6 bases stayed unmatched. CDR3 length: 15 amino acids. Germline V gene lookup returns CDR1 SNHLY and CDR2 FYNNEI. CDR3 coding DNA: TGTGCCAGCAGTAATACAGGGGTCTTGAACACTGAAGCTTTCTTT. Translation gives CASSNTGVLNTEAFF.

The chain combines TRBV7-9 with TRBJ1-3, with D unclear. V gave up 3 bases and J gave up 4 bases, with 4 bases separating them. Germline CDR1 reads SEHNR; CDR2 reads FQNEAQ (reference sequence). This CDR3 comprises 12 residues. CDR3 region: CASSLWGNTIYF. The CDR3 nucleotides read TGTGCCAGCAGCTTGTGGGGAAACACCATATATTTT.

V and J are TRBV18 and TRBJ2-3; D might be TRBD2 (7 bases). Deletions cut 0 bases from V and 7 bases from J, with 26 bases between. This CDR3 comprises 19 residues. Germline loops: CDR1 KGHSH, CDR2 LQKENI. CDR3 nucleotides: TGTGCCAGCTCACCACCTACGGGGGGCTCTGTCGAGTCTAGATATACGCAGTATTTT. Encoded protein: CASSPPTGGSVESRYTQYF.

This clone was seen just once. A read error may produce the germline difference seen at one junction end. The same CDR3 also results from other DNA sequences found in this sample. V gene TRBV29-1 combines with J gene TRBJ1-3, with D possibly being TRBD1 (5 bases). Germline V gene lookup returns CDR1 SQVTM and CDR2 ANQGSEA. The length of the CDR3 is 15 residues. CDR3 sequence: CSVEGQGGSGNTIYF. CDR3 in DNA: TGCAGTGTTGAGGGGCAGGGAGGATCTGGAAACACCATATATTTT.

The CDR3 DNA is TGTGCCAGCAGTTATCACGGACAGGGGGGGACTGAAGCTTTCTTT. It translates to CASSYHGQGGTEAFF. This chain uses TRBV6-5 with TRBJ1-1; TRBD1 agrees at 10 bases. The germline gives CDR1 MNHEY, CDR2 SVGAGI. This CDR3 has 15 residues. V dropped 3 bases and J dropped 5; count of bases not matched to a gene: 6.

The chain links TRBV18 to TRBJ1-4; unclear D gene. V lost 1 base and J lost 0, with 3 bases in between. The CDR3 runs 14 residues. The germline V gene encodes CDR1 KGHSH and CDR2 LQKENI. The CDR3 coding sequence is TGTGCCAGCTCACCACAGGCAACTAATGAAAAACTGTTTTTT. It yields the protein CASSPQATNEKLFF.

This chain joins TRBV6-6 and TRBJ2-7; TRBD1 agrees at 7 bases. Looked up from germline, CDR1 is MNHNY and CDR2 is SVGAGI (reference sequence). This CDR3 has 13 amino acids. V dropped 10 bases and J dropped 2; count of bases not matched to a gene: 8. CDR3: CAIRDRVTYEQYF. The CDR3 DNA reads as TGTGCCATTCGCGACAGGGTGACCTACGAGCAGTACTTC.

CDR3 residues: CASSLGGQNYGYTF. The DNA of the CDR3 is TGTGCCAGCAGCTTAGGGGGACAGAACTATGGCTACACCTTC. V usage is TRBV7-2 and J usage is TRBJ1-2, with 7 bases that match TRBD1. This CDR3 has 14 amino acids. V was clipped by 1 base and J by 2 bases; unmatched bases: 1. Germline CDR1 SGHTA, CDR2 FQGNSA.

The chain carries TRBV27 and TRBJ1-1; the D is unclear. Germline V CDR1 and CDR2: MNHEY, SMNVEV (reference sequence). V was trimmed by 0 bases and J by 9 bases, leaving 14 bases between them. The CDR3 has 14 residues. The CDR3 nucleotides read TGTGCCAGCAGTTTATCCTCACCCGCTTACCAAGCTTTCTTT. Amino acid sequence: CASSLSSPAYQAFF.

This chain uses TRBV29-1 with TRBJ2-7; TRBD2 aligns across 8 bases. This CDR3 comprises 15 residues. V was pared by 3 bases and J by 2 bases, with 9 bases of the junction left unmatched. Germline V gene lookup returns CDR1 SQVTM and CDR2 ANQGSEA. The CDR3 DNA reads as TGCAGCGTTGAGTACCCTACTAGCGGTACCTACGAGCAGTACTTC. The encoded protein is CSVEYPTSGTYEQYF.

This chain links TRBV6-6 with TRBJ1-1; a possible D gene is TRBD1 (5 bases). Germline V CDR1 and CDR2: MNHNY, SVGAGI (reference sequence). The CDR3 is 15 residues long. With 6 bases removed from V and 5 bases from J, the gap between germline ends came to 19 bases. DNA of the CDR3: TGTGCCAGCAGACCACCGGGGGAACAAAGGACTGAAGCTTTCTTT. Translating it yields CASRPPGEQRTEAFF.

V is TRBV6-5 and J is TRBJ1-2, with D unclear. The CDR3 extends over 13 amino acids. CDR1 is MNHEY, CDR2 SVGAGI, per germline. Between the trimmed V and J ends, which lost 5 bases and 4 bases, there was a span of 11 bases. In DNA form, the CDR3 reads TGTGCCAGCAGTGCCGCGGACGGCTATGGCTACACCTTC. Translating gives CASSAADGYGYTF.

This clone was detected once. The chain has TRBV12-2 and TRBJ1-4. TRBV12-2 is classified as a pseudogene. The CDR3 is 17 residues long. The CDR3 region is CASRPPGKRATNEKLFF. The CDR3 region has the DNA TGTGCAAGTCGCCCGCCGGGGAAACGGGCAACTAATGAAAAACTGTTTTTT.

The chain employs TRBV15 and TRBJ1-5, with 9 bases lining up with TRBD1. Trimming at V came to 3 bases and at J to 7 bases, leaving 16 bases not matched to a gene. Germline V gene data show CDR1 as LNHNV and CDR2 as YYDKDF (reference sequence). The CDR3 runs 18 residues. The chain's CDR3 is CATSSAIAGTGLRQPQHF. The CDR3 DNA is TGTGCCACCAGCAGTGCCATAGCCGGGACAGGGTTAAGGCAGCCCCAGCATTTT.